This T cell receptor (beta chain) was profiled in a study of T cell clonotyping in hematopoietic cell transplantation. Regarding time point: recipient sample about 28 days before transplant, after cytoreduction. The method was immunoSEQ multiplex PCR; TCRdb's version includes in-frame clones alone and lacks a portion of them. The sample lists tens of thousands of clones, about 70% occurring once. The CDR3 runs 15 residues. The V gene lost 4 bases and the J gene lost 6 bases, with 19 bases spanning the gap. Germline values: CDR1 MNHEY, CDR2 SVGAGI. J is TRBJ2-7 and V is TRBV6-5, with a possible D match to TRBD2 (5 bases). The specimen was peripheral blood mononuclear cells, collected before stem cell transplant. This clonotype originated in a man aged 50 to 59 with myelodysplastic syndrome. Some clones in this sample may be carry-over from other donors' samples. The CDR3 loop is CASSSDPLAFGEQYF. The CDR3 DNA follows: TGTGCCAGCAGTTCTGATCCCCTAGCTTTCGGCGAGCAGTACTTC.